The sample holds one count of the clone carrying this TCR beta chain. The source of the sample is a study of blood T cell repertoires in COVID-19. Study background: Specimens from acute and convalescent COVID-19 originated in the United States, Italy and Spain. Sources were T cells, B-cell-depleted T cells, or PBMCs; the material itself was cDNA or gDNA.

Per the original data handling: The authors estimated nucleated cell counts from reference gene primer amplification. Libraries were prepared by immunoSEQ multiplex PCR; TCRdb keeps only in-frame clonotypes and omits some of them. The DNA was the basis for D and trimming; V, J and clone size are from that table. The sample shows 250,000 to 300,000 clones, roughly 85% of them seen only once. Participants spanned ages about 18 to 90 years and resided in 24 US areas. The CDR3 is 14 residues long. V gave up 1 base and J gave up 8 bases, with 11 bases separating them. Germline CDR1 and CDR2: SGHAT and FQNNGV.

The chain joins TRBV11-2 to TRBJ1-4; D call uncertain. The TCR was taken from a woman aged 45-60 years who had recovered from COVID-19. Specimen: PBMCs or T cells enriched from blood (not recorded which). CDR3 nucleotide sequence: TGTGCCAGCAGCTTAGCTGTCTCACACGAAAAACTGTTTTTT. This sequence encodes CASSLAVSHEKLFF.